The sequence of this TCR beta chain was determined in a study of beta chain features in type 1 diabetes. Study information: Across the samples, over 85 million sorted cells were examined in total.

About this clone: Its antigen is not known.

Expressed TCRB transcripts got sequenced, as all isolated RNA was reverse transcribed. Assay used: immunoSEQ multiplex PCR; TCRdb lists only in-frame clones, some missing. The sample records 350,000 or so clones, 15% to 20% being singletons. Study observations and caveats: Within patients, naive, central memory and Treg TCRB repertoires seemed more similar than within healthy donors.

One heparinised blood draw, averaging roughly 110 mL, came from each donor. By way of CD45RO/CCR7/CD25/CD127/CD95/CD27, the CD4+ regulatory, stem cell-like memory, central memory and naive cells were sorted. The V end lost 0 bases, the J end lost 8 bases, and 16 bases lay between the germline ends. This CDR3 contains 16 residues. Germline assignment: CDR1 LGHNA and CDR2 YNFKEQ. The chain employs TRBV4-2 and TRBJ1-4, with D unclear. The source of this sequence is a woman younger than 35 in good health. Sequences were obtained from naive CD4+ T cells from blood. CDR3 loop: CASSQDSGVPGEKLFF. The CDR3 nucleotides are TGTGCCAGCAGCCAAGATTCCGGGGTGCCCGGGGAAAAACTGTTTTTT.